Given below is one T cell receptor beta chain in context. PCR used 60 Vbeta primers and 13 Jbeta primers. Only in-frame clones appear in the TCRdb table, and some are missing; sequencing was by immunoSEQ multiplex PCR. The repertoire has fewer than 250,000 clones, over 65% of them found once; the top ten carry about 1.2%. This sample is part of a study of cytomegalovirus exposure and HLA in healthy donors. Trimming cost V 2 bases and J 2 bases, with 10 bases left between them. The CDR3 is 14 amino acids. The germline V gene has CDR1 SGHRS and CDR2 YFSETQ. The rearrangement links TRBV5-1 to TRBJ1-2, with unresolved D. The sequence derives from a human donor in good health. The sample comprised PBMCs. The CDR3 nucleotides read TGCGCCAGCAGCTTACCGGGAATCAACTATGGCTACACCTTC. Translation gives CASSLPGINYGYTF.